The 3 T cell receptor beta chains below come from one sample, sequenced in a study of T cells in localized non-small cell lung cancer. Profiling relied on immunoSEQ multiplex PCR, and the TCRdb table lists in-frame clones only, not all of them. Here the sample spans around 2,400 clones, 20% to 25% being singletons. This specimen consisted of lung tumor tissue, obtained before any cancer treatment. The receptors were gathered from a female donor over 55 with stage I lung adenocarcinoma.

This clone has only a few counts. The rearrangement uses TRBV9 and TRBJ2-7; D call uncertain. V was shortened by 5 bases and J by 0 bases, with 12 bases between the two germline ends. This CDR3 is 14 amino acids long. Germline V gene lookup returns CDR1 SGDLS and CDR2 YYNGEE. CDR3 residues: CASSGRVGSYEQYF. The CDR3 region has the DNA TGTGCCAGCAGTGGTCGGGTCGGCTCCTACGAGCAGTACTTC.

The rearrangement uses TRBV12-5 and TRBJ1-6, with a tentative D call TRBD1 (5 bases). CDR3 length equals 13 residues. The V end lost 1 base, the J end lost 10 bases, and 8 bases lay between the germline ends. Germline CDR1 reads LGHNT; CDR2 reads FRNRAP. This chain's CDR3 is CASGLEGYSPLHF. In nucleotides, the CDR3 is TGTGCTAGTGGTTTGGAGGGGTACTCACCCCTCCACTTT.

The rearrangement joins TRBV16 to TRBJ2-7; 9 bases align to TRBD1. Germline V lookup: CDR1 KGHSY, CDR2 FQNENV. The CDR3 length is 16 residues. Germline trimming cut 4 bases from V and 5 bases from J; bases unmatched to any gene: 12. The DNA for the CDR3 is TGTGCCAGCAGCCCGCTACGGGACAGGGACGGGGACGAGCAGTACTTC. Its protein is CASSPLRDRDGDEQYF.